This T cell receptor (beta chain) was found in a study of cytomegalovirus exposure and HLA in healthy donors. Study-level findings and limits: Previous analysis showed most TCR beta V segments were productive about 87% or about 30% of the time. Researchers catalogued 150 or so TCR beta chains as cytomegalovirus-associated. A later look showed TCR association rates differing by HLA locus, highest for DRB1 and lowest for HLA-C.

The germline V gene encodes CDR1 LNHDA and CDR2 SQIVND (reference sequence). Trimming at V came to 6 bases and at J to 2 bases, leaving 6 bases not matched to a gene. The length of the CDR3 is 14 residues. A word on this clone: Its target is unknown. Additional DNA sequences in this sample encode the identical CDR3.

The PCR was carried out with 60 Vbeta primers and 13 Jbeta primers. Per the original data handling: An analysis that came later counted roughly 80 million unique TCR beta chains, 9 million to 12 million shared. Produced via immunoSEQ multiplex PCR; TCRdb's table is partial and in-frame only. The V and J calls and clone size were taken over from that table, and D and trimming were inferred from the DNA. The table has fewer than 90,000 clones, 75% to 85% seen once; the top ten hold about 15%. The source is a woman in her forties in good health and CMV-seropositive. The chain links TRBV19 to TRBJ2-7, with TRBD1 matching 8 bases. The sequenced sample consisted of PBMCs. In DNA form, the CDR3 reads TGTGCCAGTAGCCCCGGGACAGGTACCTACGAGCAGTACTTC. Translation gives CASSPGTGTYEQYF.